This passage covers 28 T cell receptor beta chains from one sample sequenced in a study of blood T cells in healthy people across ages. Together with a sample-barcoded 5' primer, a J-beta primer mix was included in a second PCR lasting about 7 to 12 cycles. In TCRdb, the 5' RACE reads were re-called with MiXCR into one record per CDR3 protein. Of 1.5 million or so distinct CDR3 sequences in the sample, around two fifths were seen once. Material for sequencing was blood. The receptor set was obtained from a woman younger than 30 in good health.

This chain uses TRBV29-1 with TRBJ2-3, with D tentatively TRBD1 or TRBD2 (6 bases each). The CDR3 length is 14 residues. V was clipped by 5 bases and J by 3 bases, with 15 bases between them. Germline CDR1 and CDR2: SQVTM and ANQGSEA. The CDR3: CSVFGGQGTDTQYF. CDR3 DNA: TGCAGCGTTTTTGGGGGGCAGGGGACAGATACGCAGTATTTT.

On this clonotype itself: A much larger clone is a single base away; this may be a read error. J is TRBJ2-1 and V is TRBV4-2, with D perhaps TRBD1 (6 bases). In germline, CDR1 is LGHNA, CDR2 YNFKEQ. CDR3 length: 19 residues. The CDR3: CACSQEAGQKSSSYNEQFF. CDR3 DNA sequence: TGTGCCTGCAGCCAAGAAGCAGGACAGAAAAGTAGCTCCTACAATGAGCAGTTCTTC.

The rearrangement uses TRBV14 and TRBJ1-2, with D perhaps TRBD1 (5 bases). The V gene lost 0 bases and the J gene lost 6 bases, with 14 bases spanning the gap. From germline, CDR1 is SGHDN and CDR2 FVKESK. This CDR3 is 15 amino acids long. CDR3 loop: CASSQDPGGSNGYTF. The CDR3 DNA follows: TGTGCCAGCAGCCAAGATCCCGGGGGGTCTAATGGCTACACCTTC.

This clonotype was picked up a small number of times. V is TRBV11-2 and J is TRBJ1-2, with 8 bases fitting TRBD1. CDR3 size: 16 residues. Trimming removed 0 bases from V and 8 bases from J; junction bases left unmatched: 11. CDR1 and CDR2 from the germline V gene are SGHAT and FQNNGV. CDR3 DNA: TGTGCCAGCAGCTTAGAGGCGGGGGCAGGGACAGGAGGCTACACCTTC. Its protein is CASSLEAGAGTGGYTF.

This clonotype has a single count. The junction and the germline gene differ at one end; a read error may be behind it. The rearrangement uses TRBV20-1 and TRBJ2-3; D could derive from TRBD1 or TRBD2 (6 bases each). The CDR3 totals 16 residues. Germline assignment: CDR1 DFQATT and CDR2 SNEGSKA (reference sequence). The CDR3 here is CSARERGVTSTDTQYF. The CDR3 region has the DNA TGCAGTGCTCGAGAGAGGGGGGTAACTAGCACGGATACGCAGTATTTT.

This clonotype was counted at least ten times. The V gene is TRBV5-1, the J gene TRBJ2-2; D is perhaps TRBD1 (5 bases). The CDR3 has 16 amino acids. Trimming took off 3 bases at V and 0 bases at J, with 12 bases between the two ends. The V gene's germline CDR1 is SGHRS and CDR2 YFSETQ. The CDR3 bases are TGCGCCAGCAGCTCCCGACAGACCCCGAACACCGGGGAGCTGTTTTTT. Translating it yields CASSSRQTPNTGELFF.

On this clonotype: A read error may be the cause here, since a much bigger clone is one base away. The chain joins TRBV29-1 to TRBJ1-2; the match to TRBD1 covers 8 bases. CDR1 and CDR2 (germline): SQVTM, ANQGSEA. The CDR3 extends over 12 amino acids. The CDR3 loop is CSVRTGGDGYIF. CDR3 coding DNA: TGCAGCGTTCGAACAGGGGGGGATGGCTACATCTTC.

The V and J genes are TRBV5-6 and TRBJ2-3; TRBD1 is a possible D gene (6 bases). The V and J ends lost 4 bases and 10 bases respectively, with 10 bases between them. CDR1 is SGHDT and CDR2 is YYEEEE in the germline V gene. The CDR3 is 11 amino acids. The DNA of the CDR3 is TGTGCCAGCAGCACAGGGAAGGCGCAGTATTTT. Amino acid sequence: CASSTGKAQYF.

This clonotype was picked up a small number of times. This CDR3 reads CASSRTQGNGYTF. The CDR3 nucleotides are TGTGCCAGCAGTAGAACGCAGGGGAATGGCTACACCTTC. The chain uses TRBV6-5 and TRBJ1-2, with D perhaps TRBD1 (6 bases). The V end was cut by 5 bases, the J end by 6 bases, with 13 bases between. Germline CDR1 and CDR2: MNHEY and SVGAGI. The CDR3 length is 13 residues.

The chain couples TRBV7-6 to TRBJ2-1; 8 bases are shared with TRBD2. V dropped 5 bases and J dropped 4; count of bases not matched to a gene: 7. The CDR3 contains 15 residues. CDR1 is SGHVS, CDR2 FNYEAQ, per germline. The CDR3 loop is CASSAQRGIYNEQFF. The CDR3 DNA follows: TGTGCCAGCAGCGCCCAGCGGGGGATATACAATGAGCAGTTCTTC. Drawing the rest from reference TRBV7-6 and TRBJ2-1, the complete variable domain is GAGVSQSPRYKVTKRGQDVALRCDPISGHVSLYWYRQALGQGPEFLTYFNYEAQQDKSGLPNDRFSAERPEGSISTLTIQRTEQRDSAMYRCASSAQRGIYNEQFFGPGTRLTVL.

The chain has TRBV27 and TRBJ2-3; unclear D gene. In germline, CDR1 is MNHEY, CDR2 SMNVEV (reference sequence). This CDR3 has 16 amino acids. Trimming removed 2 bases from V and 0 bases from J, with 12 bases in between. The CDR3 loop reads CASSLIGTASTDTQYF. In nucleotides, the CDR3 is TGTGCCAGCAGTTTAATTGGCACCGCTAGCACAGATACGCAGTATTTT.

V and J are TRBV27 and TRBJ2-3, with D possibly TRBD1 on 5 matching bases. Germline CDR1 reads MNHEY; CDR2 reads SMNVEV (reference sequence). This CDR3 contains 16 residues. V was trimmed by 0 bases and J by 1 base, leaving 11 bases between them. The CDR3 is CASSLSAGMGTDTQYF. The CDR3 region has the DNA TGTGCCAGCAGTTTATCGGCAGGGATGGGCACAGATACGCAGTATTTT.

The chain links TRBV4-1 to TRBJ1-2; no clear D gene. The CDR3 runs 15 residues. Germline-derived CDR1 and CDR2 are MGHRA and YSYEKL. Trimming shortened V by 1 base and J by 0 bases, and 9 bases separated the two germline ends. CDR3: CASSQGVGPNYGYTF. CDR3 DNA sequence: TGCGCCAGCAGCCAAGGGGTTGGACCTAACTATGGCTACACCTTC.

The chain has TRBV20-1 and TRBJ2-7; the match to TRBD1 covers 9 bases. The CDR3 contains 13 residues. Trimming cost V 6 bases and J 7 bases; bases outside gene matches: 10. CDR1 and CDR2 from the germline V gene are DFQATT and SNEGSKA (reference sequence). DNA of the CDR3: TGCAGTGCGGACGGGACAGGGTCTAATGAGCAGTACTTC. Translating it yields CSADGTGSNEQYF.

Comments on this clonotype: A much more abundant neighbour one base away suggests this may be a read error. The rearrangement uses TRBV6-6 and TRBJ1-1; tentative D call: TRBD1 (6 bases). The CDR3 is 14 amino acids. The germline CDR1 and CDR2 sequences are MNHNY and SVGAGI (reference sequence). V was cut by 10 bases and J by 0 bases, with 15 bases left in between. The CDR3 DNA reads TGTGCCATCACCCCGGACAGTATGAACACTGAAGCTTTCTTT. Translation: CAITPDSMNTEAFF.

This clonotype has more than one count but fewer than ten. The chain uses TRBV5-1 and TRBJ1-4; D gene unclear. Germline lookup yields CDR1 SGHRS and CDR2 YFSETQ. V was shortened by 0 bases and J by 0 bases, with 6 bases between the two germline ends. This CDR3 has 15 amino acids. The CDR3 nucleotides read TGCGCCAGCAGCTTGGGGCAACCAACTAATGAAAAACTGTTTTTT. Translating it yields CASSLGQPTNEKLFF.

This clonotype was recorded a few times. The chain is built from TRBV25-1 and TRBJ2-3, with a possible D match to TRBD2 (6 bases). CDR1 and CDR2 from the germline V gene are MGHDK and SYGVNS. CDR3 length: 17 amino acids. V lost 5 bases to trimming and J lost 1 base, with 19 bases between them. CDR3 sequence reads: CASSKGDGEAGTDTQYF. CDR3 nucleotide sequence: TGTGCCAGCAGTAAAGGAGACGGGGAGGCCGGCACAGATACGCAGTATTTT.

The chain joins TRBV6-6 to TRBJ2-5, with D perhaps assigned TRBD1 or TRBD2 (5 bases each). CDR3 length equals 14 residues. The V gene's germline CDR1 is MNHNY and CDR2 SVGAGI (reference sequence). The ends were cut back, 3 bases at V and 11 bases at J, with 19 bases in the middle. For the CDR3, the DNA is TGTGCCAGCAGTTATGGGACCTTACGGGATGAGCAGTACTTC. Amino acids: CASSYGTLRDEQYF.

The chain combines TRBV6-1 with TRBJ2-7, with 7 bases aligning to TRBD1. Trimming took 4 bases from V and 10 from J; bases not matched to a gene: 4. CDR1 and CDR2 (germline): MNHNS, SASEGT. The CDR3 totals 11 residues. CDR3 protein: CASSADRPQYF. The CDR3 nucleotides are TGTGCCAGCAGTGCGGACAGGCCTCAGTACTTC.

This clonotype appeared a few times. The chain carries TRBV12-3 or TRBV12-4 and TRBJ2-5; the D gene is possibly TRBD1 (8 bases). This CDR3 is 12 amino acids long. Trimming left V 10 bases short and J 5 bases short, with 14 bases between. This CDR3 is CATNRGGETQYF. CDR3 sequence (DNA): TGTGCCACAAACAGGGGGGGTGAGACCCAGTACTTC.

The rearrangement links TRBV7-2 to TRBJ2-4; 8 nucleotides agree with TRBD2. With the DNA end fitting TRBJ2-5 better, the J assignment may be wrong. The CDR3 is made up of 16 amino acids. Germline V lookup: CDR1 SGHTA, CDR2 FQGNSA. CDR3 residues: CASSRWTSPGEETQYF. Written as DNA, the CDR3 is TGTGCCAGCAGCAGGTGGACTAGCCCCGGAGAGGAGACCCAGTACTTC.

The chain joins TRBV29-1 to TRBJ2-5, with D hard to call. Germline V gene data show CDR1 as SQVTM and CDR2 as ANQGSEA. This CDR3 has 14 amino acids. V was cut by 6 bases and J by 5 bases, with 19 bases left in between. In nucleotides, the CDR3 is TGCAGCGTCCTTAGTCCCTCCCTCCTGGAGACCCAGTACTTC. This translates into CSVLSPSLLETQYF.

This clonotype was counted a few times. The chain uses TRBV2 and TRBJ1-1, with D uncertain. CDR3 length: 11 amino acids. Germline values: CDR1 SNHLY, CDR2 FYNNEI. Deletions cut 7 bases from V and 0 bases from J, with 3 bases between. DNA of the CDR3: TGTGCCAGCATGGTGAACACTGAAGCTTTCTTT. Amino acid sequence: CASMVNTEAFF.

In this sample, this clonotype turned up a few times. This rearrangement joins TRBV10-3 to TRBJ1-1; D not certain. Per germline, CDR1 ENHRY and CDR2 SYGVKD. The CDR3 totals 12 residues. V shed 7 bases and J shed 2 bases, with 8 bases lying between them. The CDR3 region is CAINPGNTEAFF. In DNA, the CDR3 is TGTGCCATCAATCCGGGTAACACTGAAGCTTTCTTT.

The CDR3 protein is CASSGRGYGNQPQHF. The CDR3 nucleotides read TGTGCCAGCAGTGGAAGGGGTTACGGCAATCAGCCCCAGCATTTT. V and J are TRBV6-1 and TRBJ1-5, with a tentative D call TRBD1 (5 bases). Trimming stripped 4 bases from V and 2 bases from J, with 12 bases between. CDR1 is MNHNS, CDR2 SASEGT, per germline. The CDR3 contains 15 residues.

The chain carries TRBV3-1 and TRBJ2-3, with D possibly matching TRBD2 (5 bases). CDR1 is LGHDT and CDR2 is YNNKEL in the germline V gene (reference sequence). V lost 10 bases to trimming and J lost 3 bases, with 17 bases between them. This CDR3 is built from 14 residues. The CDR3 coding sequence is TGTGCCACTCCCGGACTGCGGAGGACAGATACGCAGTATTTT. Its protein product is CATPGLRRTDTQYF.

CDR3 protein: CSVDFWGSGYTF. CDR3 bases: TGCAGCGTTGATTTTTGGGGGAGCGGCTACACCTTC. The V and J genes are TRBV29-1 and TRBJ1-2, with a tentative D call TRBD1 (5 bases). With 3 bases removed from V and 8 bases from J, the gap between germline ends came to 13 bases. CDR3 length equals 12 residues. The V gene's germline CDR1 is SQVTM and CDR2 ANQGSEA.

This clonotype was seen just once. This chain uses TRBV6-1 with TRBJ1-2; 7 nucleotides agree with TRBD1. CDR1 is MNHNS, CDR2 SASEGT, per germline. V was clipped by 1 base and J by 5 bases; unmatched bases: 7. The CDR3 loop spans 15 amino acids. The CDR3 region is CASSEDRGLGYGYTF. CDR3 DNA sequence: TGTGCCAGCAGTGAAGACAGGGGACTTGGGTATGGCTACACCTTC.